This TCR beta chain was recorded in a study of blood T cell repertoires in COVID-19. Study background: Acute and convalescent COVID-19 samples came from the United States, Italy and Spain. Sources were T cells, B-cell-depleted T cells, or PBMCs; the material itself was cDNA or gDNA.

Seattle enrolled patients during active infection and tracked them longitudinally. The CDR3 is 14 residues long. Per the germline V gene, CDR1 is GTSNPN and CDR2 is SVGIG (reference sequence). V was clipped by 0 bases and J by 1 base, with 9 bases between them. Source study methods: It was from reference gene primer amplification that nucleated cell counts were estimated. Profiling relied on immunoSEQ multiplex PCR, and the TCRdb table lists in-frame clones only, not all of them. That table furnishes V, J and clone size, whereas the DNA furnished D and trimming. The sample has nearly 70,000 clones, 91% seen once; the top ten hold 7.3%.

The gene calls are TRBV30 and TRBJ1-1; no clear D. Sequences were obtained from peripheral blood. The sequence was obtained from a man between 35 and 55 years old with COVID-19, enrolled during active disease. This CDR3 is CAWSVLGGNTEAFF. CDR3 DNA sequence: TGTGCCTGGAGTGTATTAGGAGGGAACACTGAAGCTTTCTTT.